These 6 T cell receptor beta chains were sequenced from one sample in a study of shared clonotypes between healthy human individuals. TCRdb keeps only in-frame clones here, not all; method: immunoSEQ multiplex PCR. Of 2 million or so clones in the sample, 90% to 95% were seen once. Sequencing used naive CD4+ T cells sorted from blood. Subset described: CD45RA+ positively selected. The receptors shown here come from a man aged 18-30 years in good health.

This sequence joins TRBV28 and TRBJ2-7, with TRBD2 matching 8 bases. CDR3 length: 17 residues. Germline-derived CDR1 and CDR2 are MDHEN and SYDVKM. V lost 10 bases to trimming and J lost 2 bases; unmatched junction nucleotides: 19. The CDR3 is CATNSPVSGGWTYEQYF. CDR3 DNA sequence: TGTGCCACCAATAGCCCGGTGTCGGGGGGGTGGACCTACGAGCAGTACTTC.

The rearrangement links TRBV5-1 to TRBJ1-1; 11 bases are shared with TRBD1. This CDR3 region has 15 residues. The junction had 2 bases not matched to a gene; V was cut back by 0 bases and J by 4 bases. Germline assignment: CDR1 SGHRS and CDR2 YFSETQ. CDR3 DNA sequence: TGCGCCAGCAGCTTGGGCGGGACAGGGGGCACTGAAGCTTTCTTT. Translated, it gives CASSLGGTGGTEAFF.

The chain is built from TRBV14 and TRBJ2-7; 7 nucleotides align to TRBD1. Germline assignment: CDR1 SGHDN and CDR2 FVKESK. The CDR3 loop spans 15 amino acids. The V gene end was trimmed by 5 bases and the J gene end by 1 base; junction bases not matched to a gene: 8. CDR3 sequence (DNA): TGTGCCAGCAGCGCCCGGACAGGCGGGTCCTACGAGCAGTACTTC. The encoded protein is CASSARTGGSYEQYF.

V gene TRBV7-9 combines with J gene TRBJ1-5, with a tentative D call TRBD1 (6 bases). The germline V and J ends were trimmed by 5 bases and 3 bases, with 11 bases remaining between them. The length of the CDR3 is 14 residues. Germline V lookup: CDR1 SEHNR, CDR2 FQNEAQ (reference sequence). The CDR3 is CASSDRTVNQPQHF. CDR3 nucleotides: TGTGCCAGCAGCGATCGGACAGTCAATCAGCCCCAGCATTTT.

This rearrangement joins TRBV5-1 to TRBJ2-1, with 7 bases lining up with TRBD2. Germline lookup yields CDR1 SGHRS and CDR2 YFSETQ. With 1 base clipped from V and 8 bases from J, the junction kept 9 bases outside the gene matches. The CDR3 extends over 15 amino acids. CDR3 in amino acids: CASSLTGLPADEQFF. In DNA form, the CDR3 reads TGCGCCAGCAGCTTGACGGGACTACCCGCGGATGAGCAGTTCTTC.

This rearrangement joins TRBV5-1 to TRBJ2-7; D is undetermined. The V end was cut by 3 bases, the J end by 1 base, with 14 bases between. CDR1 and CDR2 from the germline V gene are SGHRS and YFSETQ. The CDR3 covers 15 residues. CDR3 protein: CASSSEDKGSYEQYF. CDR3 nucleotide sequence: TGCGCCAGCAGCTCCGAAGACAAGGGTTCCTACGAGCAGTACTTC.